The 31 T cell receptor beta chains below were found in one sample sequenced in a study of T cells after yellow fever vaccination. TCRdb reanalysed the 5' RACE reads using MiXCR and keeps one entry per CDR3 protein. The repertoire holds around 610,000 distinct CDR3 sequences, with 13% as singletons. The material sequenced was PBMCs, taken on the day of the yellow fever booster vaccination. Receptor source: a man aged 25 to 40 who received the YFV17D yellow fever vaccine.

The V call is TRBV10-2, the J call TRBJ2-1; no clear D. Trimming left V 6 bases short and J 9 bases short, with 12 bases between. The CDR3 runs 12 residues. Germline CDR1 reads WSHSY; CDR2 reads SAAADI. The CDR3 DNA is TGCGCCAGCAGACTATCTTTGCGTGAGCAGTTCTTC. This encodes CASRLSLREQFF.

This clonotype was counted a few times. The CDR3 loop reads CASSLSGARSETQYF. Written as DNA, the CDR3 is TGTGCCAGCAGCTTGTCGGGAGCCCGCAGTGAGACCCAGTACTTC. The rearrangement uses TRBV7-9 and TRBJ2-5; maybe TRBD2 (6 bases). This CDR3 has 15 amino acids. Germline V gene data show CDR1 as SEHNR and CDR2 as FQNEAQ (reference sequence). The V end lost 3 bases, the J end lost 5 bases, and 16 bases lay between the germline ends.

The rearrangement uses TRBV2 and TRBJ2-3; D may be TRBD2 (6 bases). This CDR3 is built from 12 residues. Trimming shortened V by 5 bases and J by 4 bases, and 7 bases separated the two germline ends. Germline assignment: CDR1 SNHLY and CDR2 FYNNEI. CDR3 loop: CASSRDSDTQYF. The CDR3 coding sequence is TGTGCCAGCAGTCGGGACTCAGATACGCAGTATTTT.

The chain is built from TRBV6-2 or TRBV6-3 and TRBJ1-5, with 9 bases aligning to TRBD1. V lost 0 bases and J lost 7; bases outside the gene matches: 13. Germline lookup yields CDR1 MNHEY and CDR2 SVGEGT. The CDR3 contains 18 residues. CDR3 sequence reads: CASSYSVGQGGSGQPQHF. The CDR3, as DNA: TGTGCCAGCAGTTACTCGGTGGGACAGGGAGGAAGCGGGCAGCCCCAGCATTTT.

This clonotype appeared a few times. The rearrangement joins TRBV5-1 to TRBJ1-2; D unclear. Trimming stripped 0 bases from V and 7 bases from J, with 13 bases between. The CDR3 has 14 amino acids. Per germline, CDR1 SGHRS and CDR2 YFSETQ. The CDR3 region is CASSLESGTIGYTF. Written as DNA, the CDR3 is TGCGCCAGCAGCTTGGAGTCGGGAACGATTGGCTACACCTTC.

This clonotype was picked up a small number of times. The V gene is TRBV18, the J gene TRBJ2-3; D tentatively fits TRBD1 or TRBD2 (5 bases each). This CDR3 comprises 14 residues. Germline CDR1 and CDR2: KGHSH and LQKENI. Trimming shortened V by 6 bases and J by 5 bases, and 15 bases separated the two germline ends. As DNA, the CDR3 is TGTGCCAGCTCTCCCGGGACCCCTGGAGATACGCAGTATTTT. This translates into CASSPGTPGDTQYF.

The chain has TRBV9 and TRBJ1-1, with a possible D match to TRBD1 (6 bases). The CDR3 is 15 amino acids. The V and J ends lost 0 bases and 3 bases respectively, with 12 bases between them. Germline V lookup: CDR1 SGDLS, CDR2 YYNGEE. DNA for the CDR3: TGTGCCAGCAGCGTAGATCTAAGGGGGGACACTGAAGCTTTCTTT. It is translated as CASSVDLRGDTEAFF.

The chain links TRBV10-3 to TRBJ2-7; D unresolved. This CDR3 comprises 13 residues. Per the germline V gene, CDR1 is ENHRY and CDR2 is SYGVKD. V lost 8 bases and J 0 bases, leaving 11 bases between the germline ends. In nucleotides, the CDR3 is TGTGCCATCGAATCCAGCGACTCCTACGAGCAGTACTTC. Encoded protein: CAIESSDSYEQYF.

This chain joins TRBV2 and TRBJ2-5; no firm D call. CDR1 is SNHLY and CDR2 is FYNNEI in the germline V gene. The CDR3 totals 12 residues. V gave up 5 bases and J gave up 9 bases, with 13 bases separating them. The CDR3 reads CASSIVLRSQYF. CDR3 nucleotide sequence: TGTGCCAGCAGTATCGTCCTTAGGTCCCAGTACTTC.

The chain carries TRBV5-1 and TRBJ2-1, with 9 bases identical to TRBD2. V was clipped by 1 base and J by 9 bases; unmatched bases: 11. The germline CDR1 and CDR2 sequences are SGHRS and YFSETQ. The CDR3 consists of 16 residues. CDR3 amino acids: CASSLTSAGGPGEQFF. CDR3 nucleotide sequence: TGCGCCAGCAGCTTGACGTCGGCGGGAGGGCCGGGTGAGCAGTTCTTC.

The chain recombines TRBV7-2 with TRBJ1-5, with D unresolved. Germline V lookup: CDR1 SGHTA, CDR2 FQGNSA. Trimming stripped 1 base from V and 4 bases from J, with 8 bases between. CDR3 length: 14 residues. This chain's CDR3 is CASSLGTTNQPQHF. The DNA of the CDR3 is TGTGCCAGCAGCTTAGGGACTACTAATCAGCCCCAGCATTTT.

The chain carries TRBV28 and TRBJ2-5; maybe TRBD1 (5 bases). V lost 1 base and J 2 bases, leaving 14 bases between the germline ends. This CDR3 contains 16 residues. Germline CDR1 and CDR2: MDHEN and SYDVKM. The CDR3 coding sequence is TGTGCCAGCAGTTTATCCCCAGGACACCTACAAGAGACCCAGTACTTC. Translating gives CASSLSPGHLQETQYF.

The genes are TRBV20-1 and TRBJ1-1; the D gene is possibly TRBD1 (5 bases). V was cut by 3 bases and J by 4 bases, with 12 bases left in between. The CDR3 runs to 13 residues. Germline V gene data show CDR1 as DFQATT and CDR2 as SNEGSKA (reference sequence). CDR3 sequence: CSASKGHVTEAFF. The CDR3 DNA sequence: TGCAGTGCTAGTAAGGGGCACGTCACTGAAGCTTTCTTT.

In its sample, this clonotype was seen a few times. Possible read error: a much larger clone is one base away. J is TRBJ1-5 and V is TRBV7-2, with D possibly matching TRBD1 (5 bases). CDR3 length: 12 amino acids. The V gene lost 6 bases and the J gene lost 4 bases, with 7 bases spanning the gap. The germline V gene has CDR1 SGHTA and CDR2 FQGNSA. CDR3 sequence (DNA): TGTGCCAGCAGTGGGGGGAATCAGCCCCAGCATTTT. Residues: CASSGGNQPQHF.

This rearrangement joins TRBV7-2 to TRBJ2-3, with D perhaps assigned TRBD1 or TRBD2 (6 bases each). This CDR3 is built from 15 residues. V gave up 5 bases and J gave up 4 bases, with 16 bases separating them. Germline lookup yields CDR1 SGHTA and CDR2 FQGNSA. CDR3 sequence reads: CASSPGASRADTQYF. In DNA, the CDR3 is TGTGCCAGCAGCCCGGGGGCATCTCGGGCAGATACGCAGTATTTT.

V usage is TRBV20-1 and J usage is TRBJ1-1; 9 positions match TRBD1. Germline CDR1 DFQATT, CDR2 SNEGSKA (reference sequence). V lost 3 bases, J lost 8 bases, and 4 bases stayed unmatched. The CDR3 spans 12 residues. DNA for the CDR3: TGCAGTGCTAGGGACAGGGGTCGCGAAGCTTTCTTT. It codes for CSARDRGREAFF.

The CDR3 here is CSARDYSTGAYNEQFF. The CDR3 nucleotides read TGCAGTGCTAGAGATTACAGTACGGGAGCCTACAATGAGCAGTTCTTC. The chain combines TRBV20-1 with TRBJ2-1; the D gene is possibly TRBD2 (6 bases). The ends were cut back, 0 bases at V and 2 bases at J, with 14 bases in the middle. Germline V gives CDR1 DFQATT, CDR2 SNEGSKA (reference sequence). This CDR3 has 16 amino acids.

The V gene is TRBV5-5, the J gene TRBJ2-3; 8 bases line up with TRBD2. The J segment lost 2 bases and the V segment lost 0 bases, leaving 5 bases of the junction unmatched. This CDR3 has 16 residues. From germline, CDR1 is SGHKS and CDR2 YYEKEE (reference sequence). The CDR3 sequence is CASSLATSGHTDTQYF. CDR3 sequence (DNA): TGTGCCAGCAGCTTGGCCACTAGCGGACACACAGATACGCAGTATTTT. Together with reference TRBV5-5 and TRBJ2-3, the CDR3 gives the full variable domain: DAGVTQSPTHLIKTRGQQVTLRCSPISGHKSVSWYQQVLGQGPQFIFQYYEKEERGRGNFPDRFSARQFPNYSSELNVNALLLGDSALYLCASSLATSGHTDTQYFGPGTRLTVL.

This clonotype was counted a few times. The chain has TRBV29-1 and TRBJ2-5; D remains ambiguous. Germline loops: CDR1 SQVTM, CDR2 ANQGSEA. This CDR3 comprises 13 residues. The V gene lost 5 bases and the J gene lost 2 bases, with 12 bases spanning the gap. This CDR3 reads CSVQWVRQETQYF. The CDR3 DNA reads TGCAGCGTTCAATGGGTGCGGCAAGAGACCCAGTACTTC.

The J gene is TRBJ2-3, the V gene TRBV20-1; D perhaps matches TRBD2 (5 bases). CDR1 DFQATT and CDR2 SNEGSKA come from the germline V gene (reference sequence). V lost 6 bases to trimming and J lost 2 bases, with 15 bases between them. This CDR3 region has 14 residues. The CDR3 DNA reads TGCAGTGCGCCGGCGGCTAGCCTCACAGATACGCAGTATTTT. The encoded protein is CSAPAASLTDTQYF.

This clonotype was recorded many times. The genes are TRBV6-5 and TRBJ1-4; D is uncertain. The germline V gene encodes CDR1 MNHEY and CDR2 SVGAGI. V was shortened by 2 bases and J by 0 bases, with 7 bases between the two germline ends. CDR3 length equals 15 residues. The CDR3 DNA is TGTGCCAGCAGTTACGAGCCTGCAACTAATGAAAAACTGTTTTTT. Amino acids: CASSYEPATNEKLFF.

This clonotype occurred a few times. Here the CDR3 reads CASSEWTGQGSPLHF. The CDR3, as DNA: TGTGCCAGCAGTGAATGGACAGGGCAGGGCTCACCCCTCCACTTT. This chain links TRBV25-1 with TRBJ1-6; 8 positions agree with TRBD1. The J segment lost 10 bases and the V segment lost 1 base, leaving 6 bases of the junction unmatched. Germline CDR1 is MGHDK and CDR2 is SYGVNS. This CDR3 region has 15 residues.

CDR3 protein: CASSILRGIGANVLTF. DNA of the CDR3: TGTGCCAGCAGCATCCTCAGGGGAATTGGGGCCAACGTCCTGACTTTC. V gene TRBV7-2 combines with J gene TRBJ2-6, with D perhaps matching TRBD1 (6 bases). The CDR3 consists of 16 residues. CDR1 and CDR2 (germline): SGHTA, FQGNSA. Trimming removed 5 bases from V and 3 bases from J, with 14 bases in between.

This clonotype appeared a single time. The J gene is TRBJ2-5, the V gene TRBV2; a weak D match, TRBD1 (5 bases). Trimming shortened V by 7 bases and J by 2 bases, and 17 bases separated the two germline ends. The germline V gene encodes CDR1 SNHLY and CDR2 FYNNEI. This CDR3 is built from 15 residues. CDR3 nucleotides: TGTGCCAGCATAGGGCCAATACAGGAGCAAGAGACCCAGTACTTC. Its protein product is CASIGPIQEQETQYF.

This clonotype was counted between two and nine times. The chain couples TRBV15 to TRBJ2-7, with D perhaps TRBD2 (5 bases). V lost 0 bases, J lost 5 bases, and 14 bases lay in between. The CDR3 has 15 residues. CDR1 is LNHNV and CDR2 is YYDKDF in the germline V gene (reference sequence). CDR3 coding DNA: TGTGCCACCAGCAGAGATCGCTGGGAGCGCAACGAGCAGTACTTC. Residues: CATSRDRWERNEQYF.

A word on this clonotype: A much larger clone differs by one base, so this may be a read error. V is TRBV20-1 and J is TRBJ2-1; D perhaps matches TRBD2 (5 bases). This CDR3 spans 16 amino acids. Germline-derived CDR1 and CDR2 are DFQATT and SNEGSKA (reference sequence). In DNA form, the CDR3 reads TGCTGTGCTAGCCCCCCACTTCCGCTCTCCTACAATGAGCAGTTCTTC. Amino acids: CCASPPLPLSYNEQFF.

The V and J genes are TRBV7-8 and TRBJ1-1, with D possibly being TRBD1 (6 bases). The CDR3 spans 14 residues. Germline assignment: CDR1 SGHVS and CDR2 FQNEAQ. Trimming removed 5 bases at V and 1 base at J, with 11 bases between. The CDR3, as DNA: TGTGCCAGCAGCCTGGGACACGCGAACACTGAAGCTTTCTTT. It yields the protein CASSLGHANTEAFF.

The gene calls are TRBV18 and TRBJ1-1; D is undetermined. V gave up 2 bases and J gave up 6 bases, with 7 bases separating them. This CDR3 is 12 amino acids long. The germline CDR1 and CDR2 sequences are KGHSH and LQKENI. For the CDR3, the DNA is TGTGCCAGCTCACCAAACGCAGCTGAAGCTTTCTTT. This codes for CASSPNAAEAFF.

This clonotype was seen more than once but under ten times. The V gene is TRBV27, the J gene TRBJ2-7, with a weak D call TRBD1 (6 bases). V lost 0 bases and J lost 0, with 9 bases in between. This CDR3 is built from 15 residues. CDR1 MNHEY and CDR2 SMNVEV come from the germline V gene (reference sequence). The CDR3 reads CASSLSLDSSYEQYF. The CDR3, as DNA: TGTGCCAGCAGTTTATCCTTGGACAGCTCCTACGAGCAGTACTTC.

This clonotype was observed a single time. The V and J genes are TRBV9 and TRBJ1-5; 7 positions agree with TRBD1. Germline loops: CDR1 SGDLS, CDR2 YYNGEE. This CDR3 region has 15 residues. Germline trimming cut 3 bases from V and 3 bases from J; bases unmatched to any gene: 6. Here the CDR3 reads CASSAGQADNQPQHF. CDR3 in DNA: TGTGCCAGCAGCGCAGGACAGGCTGACAATCAGCCCCAGCATTTT.

This clonotype has only a few counts. V gene TRBV7-6 combines with J gene TRBJ2-7, with 9 nucleotides matching TRBD1. V lost 0 bases, J lost 5 bases, and 5 bases stayed unmatched. Per germline, CDR1 SGHVS and CDR2 FNYEAQ. CDR3 length: 15 amino acids. The CDR3 sequence is CASSLAWTGANEQYF. Written as DNA, the CDR3 is TGTGCCAGCAGCTTAGCCTGGACAGGGGCGAACGAGCAGTACTTC.